These 20 T cell receptor beta chains came from one sample sequenced in a study of T cell changes during pregnancy in multiple sclerosis (dated by TCRdb to the late 2010s). Library preparation used the immunoSEQ multiplex PCR assay. This is the immuneACCESS table as TCRdb keeps it, with only in-frame sequences that have V and J called. A part of the clones is gone; compared with another copy, unresolved V genes explain less than half, and the rest is unexplained. The sample table contains approximately 50,000 clones; only one count was recorded for over 80% of them. The ten largest clones represent approximately 10% of the sample. The sample in question was CD8+ T cells from peripheral blood mononuclear cells, obtained after pregnancy. These receptors came from a female donor with multiple sclerosis, enrolled in a pregnancy study.

The genes are TRBV4-1 and TRBJ2-1; 7 positions match TRBD2. The CDR3 totals 18 residues. Per the germline V gene, CDR1 is MGHRA and CDR2 is YSYEKL. V was pared by 5 bases and J by 3 bases, with 16 bases of the junction left unmatched. CDR3 protein: CASSEGATSEFGYNEQFF. DNA for the CDR3: TGCGCCAGCAGCGAAGGCGCTACTAGCGAGTTCGGCTACAATGAGCAGTTCTTC.

The CDR3 protein is CASSFRTSGGTDTQYF. CDR3 DNA: TGTGCCAGCAGTTTTAGGACTAGCGGGGGCACAGATACGCAGTATTTT. The chain uses TRBV27 and TRBJ2-3; TRBD2 matches at 12 bases. V dropped 3 bases and J dropped 1; count of bases not matched to a gene: 2. The CDR3 has 16 amino acids. CDR1 is MNHEY and CDR2 is SMNVEV in the germline V gene (reference sequence).

The V gene is TRBV27, the J gene TRBJ2-1; 8 bases fit TRBD2. This CDR3 spans 15 amino acids. CDR1 MNHEY and CDR2 SMNVEV come from the germline V gene (reference sequence). The V segment lost 2 bases and the J segment 0 bases; nucleotides outside the gene matches: 0. DNA of the CDR3: TGTGCCAGCAGTTTAGGGACTAGCTCCTACAATGAGCAGTTCTTC. Its protein product is CASSLGTSSYNEQFF.

The rearrangement links TRBV2 to TRBJ1-1; perhaps TRBD1 as D (6 bases). Germline V gene sequence: CDR1 SNHLY, CDR2 FYNNEI. The CDR3 totals 17 residues. Between the trimmed V and J ends, which lost 3 bases and 3 bases, there was a span of 20 bases. The DNA of the CDR3 is TGTGCCAGCAGTGATCAACAGGGTCGGGTTGATGACACTGAAGCTTTCTTT. It specifies CASSDQQGRVDDTEAFF.

The chain joins TRBV19 to TRBJ2-5, with D perhaps matching TRBD1 (5 bases). CDR1 is LNHDA and CDR2 is SQIVND in the germline V gene (reference sequence). The CDR3 runs 14 residues. Trimming took 5 bases from V and 0 from J, leaving 10 bases between them. The CDR3 is CASSSGQHQETQYF. CDR3 DNA sequence: TGTGCCAGTAGTTCCGGACAACACCAAGAGACCCAGTACTTC.

The V gene is TRBV13, the J gene TRBJ2-3; D gene ambiguous. The CDR3 totals 13 residues. Germline CDR1 is PRHDT and CDR2 is FYEKMQ (reference sequence). Trimming stripped 5 bases from V and 5 bases from J, with 11 bases between. The chain's CDR3 is CASSKTSEDTQYF. DNA of the CDR3: TGTGCCAGCAGCAAAACCAGCGAAGATACGCAGTATTTT.

The chain combines TRBV4-1 with TRBJ2-1, with 10 bases that match TRBD1. The CDR3 extends over 14 amino acids. The trim removed 4 bases at V and 7 bases at J, leaving 4 bases unmatched. Germline-derived CDR1 and CDR2 are MGHRA and YSYEKL. CDR3 nucleotide sequence: TGCGCCAGCAGCCCGGGACAGGGGATGAATGAGCAGTTCTTC. Protein sequence: CASSPGQGMNEQFF.

V is TRBV5-5 and J is TRBJ1-2; tentatively, D is TRBD1 (6 bases). The CDR3 has 15 residues. The germline CDR1 and CDR2 sequences are SGHKS and YYEKEE (reference sequence). The V end was cut by 0 bases, the J end by 4 bases, with 13 bases between. As DNA, the CDR3 is TGTGCCAGCAGCTTGGGGTTAGGGGACACCTATGGCTACACCTTC. Its protein product is CASSLGLGDTYGYTF.

In its sample, this clone was seen a few times. The rearrangement links TRBV19 to TRBJ1-1; no clear D. The CDR3 is made up of 16 amino acids. Per the germline V gene, CDR1 is LNHDA and CDR2 is SQIVND (reference sequence). V dropped 4 bases and J dropped 6 bases, with 21 bases sitting between them. CDR3 amino acids: CASSTLLGERDPEAFF. The CDR3 nucleotides read TGTGCCAGTAGTACACTGCTGGGAGAGAGGGATCCTGAAGCTTTCTTT.

This CDR3 is CASSLEGGQTTGELFF. The CDR3 nucleotides read TGTGCCAGCAGCTTGGAAGGAGGACAGACAACCGGGGAGCTGTTTTTT. The genes are TRBV5-6 and TRBJ2-2; perhaps TRBD1 as D (6 bases). V dropped 0 bases and J dropped 5 bases, with 14 bases sitting between them. The CDR3 loop spans 16 amino acids. Germline lookup yields CDR1 SGHDT and CDR2 YYEEEE.

The chain uses TRBV5-4 and TRBJ2-3; 15 bases match TRBD2. Looked up from germline, CDR1 is SGHNT and CDR2 is YYREEE (reference sequence). CDR3 length: 17 residues. V shed 4 bases, J shed 7 bases, and the junction held 10 bases outside the gene matches. For the CDR3, the DNA is TGTGCCAGCAGCACCCCGGATGGACTAGCGGGGGGGTATACGCAGTATTTT. This encodes CASSTPDGLAGGYTQYF.

The V call is TRBV7-8, the J call TRBJ2-3; 9 bases agree with TRBD2. The trim removed 0 bases at V and 1 base at J, leaving 8 bases unmatched. Germline V CDR1 and CDR2: SGHVS, FQNEAQ. The CDR3 runs 18 residues. For the CDR3, the DNA is TGTGCCAGCAGCTTAGCGATGGGACTAGCCGGTGGCACAGATACGCAGTATTTT. This codes for CASSLAMGLAGGTDTQYF.

The chain joins TRBV27 to TRBJ2-3; 10 nucleotides agree with TRBD1. The CDR3 sequence is 16 residues long. The germline V gene encodes CDR1 MNHEY and CDR2 SMNVEV (reference sequence). The V gene end was trimmed by 2 bases and the J gene end by 4 bases; junction bases not matched to a gene: 6. The CDR3: CASSLIATGGADTQYF. For the CDR3, the DNA is TGTGCCAGCAGTTTAATCGCGACAGGGGGCGCAGATACGCAGTATTTT.

The chain links TRBV9 to TRBJ2-3; 7 positions agree with TRBD2. In germline, CDR1 is SGDLS, CDR2 YYNGEE. This CDR3 contains 17 residues. V was clipped by 2 bases and J by 0 bases; unmatched bases: 9. DNA of the CDR3: TGTGCCAGCAGCGTCCCCCGGCTCGGGGGGAGCACAGATACGCAGTATTTT. Translating gives CASSVPRLGGSTDTQYF. Based on the CDR3 plus reference TRBV9 and TRBJ2-3, the full variable domain is DSGVTQTPKHLITATGQRVTLRCSPRSGDLSVYWYQQSLDQGLQFLIQYYNGEERAKGNILERFSAQQFPDLHSELNLSSLELGDSALYFCASSVPRLGGSTDTQYFGPGTRLTVL.

The CDR3 bases are TGCAGTGCGGCCGGGATCTACGAGCAGTACTTC. Translating it yields CSAAGIYEQYF. The chain links TRBV20-1 to TRBJ2-7; D may be TRBD2 (5 bases). The germline gives CDR1 DFQATT, CDR2 SNEGSKA (reference sequence). There are 11 residues in the CDR3. Trimming removed 6 bases at V and 3 bases at J, with 9 bases between.

The DNA for the CDR3 is TGTGCCAGCAGCCAAGGCACAGAAACTAACTATGGCTACACCTTC. Its translation is CASSQGTETNYGYTF. The chain links TRBV4-2 to TRBJ1-2; D remains unclear. The V gene's germline CDR1 is LGHNA and CDR2 YNFKEQ. This CDR3 is built from 15 residues. With 1 base removed from V and 0 bases from J, the gap between germline ends came to 9 bases.

The chain couples TRBV14 to TRBJ2-5, with D unclear. CDR1 is SGHDN, CDR2 FVKESK, per germline. Trimming shortened V by 1 base and J by 6 bases, and 9 bases separated the two germline ends. The CDR3 runs to 13 residues. In DNA, the CDR3 is TGTGCCAGCAGCCAAGCGCAGCGAAAGACCCAGTACTTC. This sequence encodes CASSQAQRKTQYF.

This rearrangement joins TRBV19 to TRBJ2-1; the D gene is possibly TRBD2 (6 bases). Trimming stripped 1 base from V and 7 bases from J, with 11 bases between. CDR1 and CDR2 (germline): LNHDA, SQIVND (reference sequence). This CDR3 is built from 14 residues. The CDR3 sequence: CASSIVEGTNEQFF. The CDR3 coding sequence is TGTGCCAGTAGTATAGTGGAGGGAACGAATGAGCAGTTCTTC.

This clone has more than one count but fewer than ten. V usage is TRBV27 and J usage is TRBJ1-3, with 7 bases that match TRBD1. J gave up 0 bases and V 5 bases, and 13 bases lay outside the gene matches. The germline V gene has CDR1 MNHEY and CDR2 SMNVEV (reference sequence). The CDR3 totals 18 residues. CDR3 region: CASSLKWGDRPSGNTIYF. CDR3 DNA: TGTGCCAGCAGTCTAAAATGGGGGGACAGACCCTCTGGAAACACCATATATTTT.

V and J are TRBV6-1 and TRBJ2-3; 10 bases match TRBD2. In germline, CDR1 is MNHNS, CDR2 SASEGT. This CDR3 region has 15 residues. J gave up 4 bases and V 1 base, and 2 bases lay outside the gene matches. The CDR3 loop is CASSEERGGPDTQYF. The CDR3 region has the DNA TGTGCCAGCAGTGAAGAGCGGGGGGGCCCAGATACGCAGTATTTT.